This T cell receptor (beta chain) originates from a study of cytomegalovirus exposure and HLA in healthy donors. Study results and caveats: The likely origin of a cluster of highly shared sequence variants was a sequencing artifact. Later on, a genetic analysis was performed. It linked a missense variant in DCLRE1C with V- and J-gene trimming of TCR beta. Common viral pathogens seemed, in a later analysis, to connect with several of the most significant clusters.

Researchers ran the PCR with 60 Vbeta and 13 Jbeta primers. The table came from immunoSEQ multiplex PCR; TCRdb's copy has only in-frame clones and leaves some out. The sample has 150,000 or so clones, around four fifths seen once. A note on this clone: The antigen is undetermined.

The CDR3 spans 13 residues. Germline V lookup: CDR1 KGHSH, CDR2 LQKENI. Trimming cost V 2 bases and J 1 base, with 6 bases left between them. The sequence was obtained from a man between 18 and 29 years old in good health and CMV-seronegative. Sequences were obtained from PBMCs. The chain joins TRBV18 to TRBJ2-7; D ambiguous. The CDR3 protein is CASSPTFSYEQYF. Written as DNA, the CDR3 is TGTGCCAGCTCACCAACATTTTCCTACGAGCAGTACTTC.